This entry is about one T cell receptor beta chain. This clonotype is a singleton in its sample. It lacks a known antigen. Base quality data are lacking; no much larger clone is found one base away. During library preparation, unique molecular identifiers were attached to individual cDNA molecules so that TCRs could be counted in a quantitative, reproducible way. For every blood RNA sample, sequencing covered both the TCR alpha and TCR beta chains. The original pipeline was this. The median number of TCRs per sample was around 96,000, ranging from 23,224 to 690,600. V, J and CDR3 annotation of the TCR reads was carried out using the Decombinator software suite. For PS versus PT1 abundance plots, all samples were subsampled to the same number of TCRs (28,000). TCRs were defined as expanded if absent before sensitization and observed at least eight times at the 2-week time point. The public sequencing data were trimmed at Q25 with fastp and processed into clonotypes with MiXCR by TCRdb, which kept only in-frame beta chains. Rows matching on CDR3 protein sequence are summarized as one entry with the most common DNA and genes. Clone size and V and J calls follow TCRdb, not the original study. The sample table holds about 1,800 distinct CDR3 sequences, of which approximately 53% were seen once. The ten largest make up approximately 3.6% of the sample.

This entry is derived from a study of human T cells and chemical hapten exposure (dated by TCRdb to the early 2020s). For context, the study as a whole: For sensitization, 2% DPC in acetone was applied to an approximately 2 cm by approximately 2 cm area of upper inner arm skin. Throughout the roughly 24-week study period, patients were also given weekly therapeutic DPC doses on the scalp. Patch testing was performed on the upper back with Finn chambers containing 0.01% DPC, and the patch tests were scored after 6 days according to International Contact Dermatitis Research Group standards. The mostly female patient cohort included alopecia areata with under or over 50% scalp involvement, alopecia totalis and alopecia universalis. Libraries were pooled for sequencing, and variation in per-sample TCR yields was attributed mainly to small differences in library volumes within the pool. The study tracked peripheral blood TCR repertoire changes in vivo during primary and secondary sensitization to the hapten diphenylcyclopropenone (DPC) in alopecia patients. Blood was sampled from patients pre-sensitization (week 0) and at 2, 6 and about 24 weeks after DPC sensitization. Blood for TCR sequencing was provided by twenty-nine alopecia patients at one to four time points (pre-sensitization, 2, 6 and 24 weeks). General conclusions and limits of the study: All patients had alopecia, a presumed autoimmune disease, so their immune response might differ from that of healthy individuals. Significantly more large CDR3 similarity clusters were formed by expanded TCRs than by pre-sensitization or healthy control sets, consistent with antigen-driven responses. DPC sensitization did not change the number of TCRs with a frequency above 1 in 1000, and there was no evidence of changes in global repertoire structure. After repeated subsampling, changes were observed in the strength of the expansion versus patch-test correlation and in the threshold at which the correlation became significant. Patch test score was positively correlated with the number of PT1 expanded TCRs, with significance at thresholds 8, 16 and 32 but not at 4.

The sample's treatment or condition label, in plain terms: therapeutic diphenylcyclopropenone sensitization with weekly scalp DPC. Blood at each patch-test visit was drawn before the patch test was applied. To be eligible, patients had to be aged 18 to 70, diagnosed with alopecia and judged suitable for DPC therapy, while pregnant patients were excluded. Total RNA was extracted from unfractionated whole blood collected in Tempus Blood RNA tubes. For CDR1 and CDR2, the germline V gene lists LGHNA and YNFKEQ. The CDR3, from cysteine to phenylalanine, totals 16 residues. The kept DNA is CDR3 alone, 48 bases in frame from the first base. The trim is 4 bases for V and 2 bases for J, with a gap of 16 bases between the germline ends.

Sequencing used whole blood, obtained before DPC sensitization or 2, 6, or about 24 weeks after (not recorded which). The TCR comes from an adult with alopecia areata. Some clones in this sample may be carry-over from other donors' samples. This table probably holds off-target reads from a library built for another chain. The rearrangement combines TRBV4-2 with TRBJ2-3; the D element could tentatively be TRBD1 or TRBD2, as 5 bases agree for each. The DNA sequence is as follows: TGTGCCAGCAGCCGCTCGGCAGGGAGACCCACAGATACGCAGTATTTT. Its translation is CASSRSAGRPTDTQYF.